These 15 T cell receptor beta chains share one sample of origin, sequenced in a study of blood T cells in healthy people across ages. Next came a second PCR, run for about 6 to 11 cycles, which used a sample-barcoded 5' primer along with a J-beta primer mix. TCRdb fed the 5' RACE reads into MiXCR, producing one record per CDR3 protein. The sample lists hundreds of thousands of distinct CDR3 sequences; 25% to 30% were seen once. Sequencing was carried out using blood. The origin of the receptors is an elderly woman in good health.

V usage is TRBV2 and J usage is TRBJ1-1; tentative D call: TRBD1 (5 bases). This CDR3 has 15 residues. The V end was cut by 0 bases, the J end by 0 bases, with 8 bases between. CDR1 and CDR2 from the germline V gene are SNHLY and FYNNEI. The CDR3 reads CASSEADRLNTEAFF. CDR3 nucleotides: TGTGCCAGCAGTGAAGCTGACAGACTGAACACTGAAGCTTTCTTT.

This clonotype was detected ten times or more. Since a much larger clone is just one base distant, this may be a read error. The chain links TRBV6-2 or TRBV6-3 to TRBJ2-3; TRBD2 is a possible D gene (7 bases). The ends were cut back, 6 bases at V and 1 base at J, with 11 bases in the middle. The germline V gene has CDR1 MNHEY and CDR2 SVGEGT. The CDR3 sequence is 14 residues long. The CDR3 DNA reads TGTGCCAGCAGGGACGGGGGGCGCACAGATACGCAGTATTTT. Translating gives CASRDGGRTDTQYF.

The chain carries TRBV24-1 and TRBJ1-6; D is uncertain. This CDR3 is built from 15 residues. Trimming took off 5 bases at V and 9 bases at J, with 16 bases between the two ends. The germline V gene has CDR1 KGHDR and CDR2 SFDVKD. Written as DNA, the CDR3 is TGTGCCACCAGTGTCCAGCGCCGGGTTAGTTCACCCCTCCACTTT. The encoded protein is CATSVQRRVSSPLHF.

This clonotype was detected many times. CDR3 region: CASSFSAPFRGLLAKNIQYF. CDR3 nucleotide sequence: TGTGCCAGCAGCTTCTCAGCCCCTTTCCGGGGGTTACTAGCCAAAAACATTCAGTACTTC. The chain uses TRBV7-2 and TRBJ2-4; TRBD2 might be the D (6 bases). The germline CDR1 and CDR2 sequences are SGHTA and FQGNSA. CDR3 length: 20 amino acids. V lost 3 bases, J lost 0 bases, and 24 bases lay in between.

This clonotype has a count of ten or more. V is TRBV12-3 or TRBV12-4 and J is TRBJ2-1; D call uncertain. The CDR3 has 15 residues. Trimming stripped 7 bases from V and 1 base from J, with 14 bases between. The CDR3 sequence is CASIPDARSYNEQFF. CDR3 nucleotides: TGTGCCAGCATCCCGGACGCTCGATCCTACAATGAGCAGTTCTTC.

The V and J genes are TRBV12-3 or TRBV12-4 and TRBJ2-7, with 7 bases fitting TRBD1. Unmatched junction bases numbered 11, after V lost 3 bases and J lost 6 bases. The CDR3 is 15 residues long. The CDR3 sequence is CASSFGQGQRFEQYF. The CDR3 DNA is TGTGCCAGCAGTTTTGGTCAGGGACAGCGTTTCGAGCAGTACTTC.

This clonotype was seen many times. The gene calls are TRBV29-1 and TRBJ2-3; D call uncertain. This CDR3 is 13 amino acids long. Germline values: CDR1 SQVTM, CDR2 ANQGSEA. With 7 bases removed from V and 4 bases from J, the gap between germline ends came to 15 bases. This CDR3 reads CSADRQIADTQYF. CDR3 DNA: TGCAGCGCTGATCGACAAATAGCAGATACGCAGTATTTT.

The chain's CDR3 is CASSQITGTRLADTQYF. CDR3 sequence (DNA): TGTGCCAGCAGCCAGATCACCGGGACTAGACTCGCAGATACGCAGTATTTT. The J gene is TRBJ2-3, the V gene TRBV7-6; TRBD2 matches 8 bases. This CDR3 is built from 17 residues. V lost 5 bases and J lost 4; bases outside the gene matches: 14. Per the germline V gene, CDR1 is SGHVS and CDR2 is FNYEAQ. The variable domain in full, with the rest retrieved from reference TRBV7-6 and TRBJ2-3, is GAGVSQSPRYKVTKRGQDVALRCDPISGHVSLYWYRQALGQGPEFLTYFNYEAQQDKSGLPNDRFSAERPEGSISTLTIQRTEQRDSAMYRCASSQITGTRLADTQYFGPGTRLTVL.

Notes on this clonotype: Germline is not matched at one junction end, which may reflect a read error. This chain links TRBV18 with TRBJ1-4; 8 positions match TRBD1. This CDR3 has 16 amino acids. CDR1 is KGHSH, CDR2 LQKENI, per germline. CDR3 sequence (DNA): TGTGCCAGCACACCCCTCGGGACAGGAGATAATGAAAAACTGTTTTTT. The encoded protein is CASTPLGTGDNEKLFF.

This clonotype was seen repeatedly, ten times or more. The rearrangement joins TRBV20-1 to TRBJ1-1; the D is unclear. This CDR3 is built from 15 residues. Germline CDR1 and CDR2: DFQATT and SNEGSKA (reference sequence). V lost 4 bases, J lost 7 bases, and 22 bases lay in between. The CDR3 region is CSATIHGISDGEAFF. As DNA, the CDR3 is TGCAGTGCTACAATACACGGGATATCGGACGGTGAAGCTTTCTTT.

The rearrangement uses TRBV28 and TRBJ1-2, with D perhaps TRBD1 (5 bases). The CDR3 totals 13 residues. Trimming shortened V by 6 bases and J by 8 bases, and 16 bases separated the two germline ends. Germline assignment: CDR1 MDHEN and CDR2 SYDVKM. The CDR3 nucleotides are TGTGCCAGCAGCCTTGGGGGTCCGGGAGGCTACACCTTC. Its protein is CASSLGGPGGYTF.

A single count supports this clonotype. This rearrangement joins TRBV12-3 or TRBV12-4 to TRBJ2-7; 7 bases fit TRBD1. After removal of 6 bases from V and 3 bases from J, the junction contained 14 bases not matched to a gene. The CDR3 extends over 16 amino acids. This chain's CDR3 is CASRSAYSRDSYEQYF. The CDR3 DNA follows: TGTGCCAGCAGGAGCGCCTACTCAAGGGACAGCTACGAGCAGTACTTC.

J is TRBJ2-4 and V is TRBV19; either TRBD1 or TRBD2 may fit D (6 bases each). The CDR3 length is 13 residues. V dropped 11 bases and J dropped 1 base, with 12 bases sitting between them. CDR1 is LNHDA and CDR2 is SQIVND in the germline V gene (reference sequence). CDR3 loop: CARPGAAKNIQYF. The CDR3 DNA reads TGTGCCCGACCGGGGGCGGCCAAAAACATTCAGTACTTC. Complete variable domain (other parts from reference TRBV19 and TRBJ2-4): DGGITQSPKYLFRKEGQNVTLSCEQNLNHDAMYWYRQDPGQGLRLIYYSQIVNDFQKGDIAEGYSVSREKKESFPLTVTSAQKNPTAFYLCARPGAAKNIQYFGAGTRLSVL.

The sample holds many counts of this clonotype. The rearrangement uses TRBV15 and TRBJ2-3, with D perhaps TRBD1 (6 bases). The germline V gene has CDR1 LNHNV and CDR2 YYDKDF (reference sequence). This CDR3 comprises 15 residues. Trimming took off 3 bases at V and 0 bases at J, with 10 bases between the two ends. CDR3: CATSRTGQSTDTQYF. CDR3 nucleotides: TGTGCCACCAGCAGGACTGGACAGAGCACAGATACGCAGTATTTT.

Details on this clonotype: A much more abundant neighbour one base away suggests this may be a read error. V gene TRBV5-1 combines with J gene TRBJ2-7, with D perhaps matching TRBD1 or TRBD2 (5 bases each). The CDR3 has 14 residues. The germline V gene has CDR1 SGHRS and CDR2 YFSETQ. The V and J ends lost 3 bases and 3 bases respectively, with 13 bases between them. The CDR3 coding sequence is TGCGCCAGCAGCTGGGACGTGGTTTACTACGAGCAGTACTTC. Its protein is CASSWDVVYYEQYF. The full variable domain, with the rest looked up from reference TRBV5-1 and TRBJ2-7, is KAGVTQTPRYLIKTRGQQVTLSCSPISGHRSVSWYQQTPGQGLQFLFEYFSETQRNKGNFPGRFSGRQFSNSRSEMNVSTLELGDSALYLCASSWDVVYYEQYFGPGTRLTVT.